Each of the 26 T cell receptor beta chains below was sequenced from the same sample in a study of Ad26.COV2.S vaccination and SARS-CoV-2 variants. Only in-frame clones appear in the TCRdb table, and some are missing; sequencing was by immunoSEQ multiplex PCR. The sample has hundreds of thousands of clones; roughly 94% are singletons. The source was peripheral blood, collected after recovery from COVID-19. The receptors shown here come from a human donor who had recovered from COVID-19.

This chain connects TRBV6-5 to TRBJ1-2; 7 bases agree with TRBD1. The CDR3 runs 15 residues. Germline loops: CDR1 MNHEY, CDR2 SVGAGI. Trimming at V came to 4 bases and at J to 3 bases, leaving 8 bases not matched to a gene. CDR3 sequence reads: CASSSRQGRDYGYTF. The CDR3 nucleotides read TGTGCCAGCAGTTCACGACAGGGTAGAGACTATGGCTACACCTTC.

The V and J genes are TRBV28 and TRBJ1-2, with 10 bases matching TRBD1. Germline-derived CDR1 and CDR2 are MDHEN and SYDVKM. The CDR3 is 15 amino acids. The J segment lost 7 bases and the V segment lost 4 bases, leaving 9 bases of the junction unmatched. The CDR3 is CASSSPRQGARGYTF. In nucleotides, the CDR3 is TGTGCCAGCAGTTCCCCCCGACAGGGGGCGCGTGGCTACACCTTC.

The rearrangement links TRBV5-6 to TRBJ1-2, with 7 bases identical to TRBD1. The CDR3 sequence is 15 residues long. The trim removed 3 bases at V and 8 bases at J, leaving 13 bases unmatched. From germline, CDR1 is SGHDT and CDR2 YYEEEE. Written as DNA, the CDR3 is TGTGCCAGCAGCTGGACCACAGGGGAGACAAGAGGCTACACCTTC. It specifies CASSWTTGETRGYTF.

The chain uses TRBV5-1 and TRBJ2-7; either TRBD1 or TRBD2 may fit D (5 bases each). CDR1 and CDR2 (germline): SGHRS, YFSETQ. This CDR3 comprises 14 residues. The ends were cut back, 4 bases at V and 1 base at J, with 12 bases in the middle. Written as DNA, the CDR3 is TGCGCCAGCAGCCGAGGGGTTGGGTCCTACGAGCAGTACTTC. This codes for CASSRGVGSYEQYF.

This clone occurred once. This sample also contains other DNA sequences that code for the same CDR3. This chain uses TRBV18 with TRBJ1-1; D is possibly TRBD1 (5 bases). With 1 base removed from V and 7 bases from J, the gap between germline ends came to 7 bases. The CDR3 runs to 12 residues. Germline V lookup: CDR1 KGHSH, CDR2 LQKENI. The CDR3, as DNA: TGTGCCAGCTCACCACTCCAGGGTGAAGCTTTCTTT. It specifies CASSPLQGEAFF.

This clone occurred once. The chain links TRBV9 to TRBJ2-7, with 7 bases that match TRBD1. After removal of 4 bases from V and 4 bases from J, the junction contained 11 bases not matched to a gene. Germline lookup yields CDR1 SGDLS and CDR2 YYNGEE. The CDR3 has 15 amino acids. CDR3 DNA: TGTGCCAGCAGCCCCCCTACAGGGGCGTCGTACGAGCAGTACTTC. Translated, it gives CASSPPTGASYEQYF. Drawing the rest from reference TRBV9 and TRBJ2-7, the complete variable domain is DSGVTQTPKHLITATGQRVTLRCSPRSGDLSVYWYQQSLDQGLQFLIQYYNGEERAKGNILERFSAQQFPDLHSELNLSSLELGDSALYFCASSPPTGASYEQYFGPGTRLTVT.

The chain links TRBV7-2 to TRBJ2-7; possibly TRBD1 or TRBD2 for D (6 bases each). The CDR3 runs to 13 residues. Trimming stripped 2 bases from V and 4 bases from J, with 9 bases between. Germline assignment: CDR1 SGHTA and CDR2 FQGNSA. The CDR3 DNA sequence: TGTGCCAGCAGCTTATGGAGGGGGTACGAGCAGTACTTC. Translation: CASSLWRGYEQYF.

The gene calls are TRBV4-1 and TRBJ1-1; D unclear. The germline CDR1 and CDR2 sequences are MGHRA and YSYEKL. This CDR3 has 12 amino acids. V shed 1 base and J shed 11 bases, with 11 bases lying between them. CDR3: CASSQVGVGAFF. The CDR3 nucleotides are TGCGCCAGCAGCCAAGTCGGGGTTGGCGCTTTCTTT.

In this sample, this clone turned up once. The genes are TRBV4-3 and TRBJ1-4; possibly TRBD1 for D (6 bases). CDR3 length: 17 residues. V was clipped by 0 bases and J by 4 bases, with 15 bases between them. Germline V lookup: CDR1 LGHNA, CDR2 YSLEER. The CDR3 region has the DNA TGCGCCAGCAGCCAAGATGGAGGAGGACAGCTTAATGAAAAACTGTTTTTT. It translates to CASSQDGGGQLNEKLFF.

The V and J genes are TRBV4-3 and TRBJ2-2; 7 bases are a match to TRBD1. From germline, CDR1 is LGHNA and CDR2 YSLEER. This CDR3 is built from 15 residues. Losses at the gene ends were 6 bases for V and 4 bases for J; bases not matched to a gene: 8. In nucleotides, the CDR3 is TGCGCCAGCAGTTCCGGGACAGCGAGCACCGGGGAGCTGTTTTTT. Translation gives CASSSGTASTGELFF.

The J gene is TRBJ2-7, the V gene TRBV6-2 or TRBV6-3; 11 bases align to TRBD2. The CDR3 covers 14 residues. After removal of 0 bases from V and 7 bases from J, the junction contained 2 bases not matched to a gene. Germline-derived CDR1 and CDR2 are MNHEY and SVGEGT. The CDR3, as DNA: TGTGCCAGCAGTTACTCGAGACTAGCGGGGGAGCAGTACTTC. This encodes CASSYSRLAGEQYF.

This clone was recorded once. Distinct nucleotide sequences in the sample also encode this CDR3. The CDR3 loop is CASSIQGANYGYTF. The CDR3 bases are TGTGCCAGTAGTATACAGGGGGCTAACTATGGCTACACCTTC. The chain recombines TRBV19 with TRBJ1-2, with 7 bases matching TRBD1. Germline CDR1 and CDR2: LNHDA and SQIVND (reference sequence). This CDR3 spans 14 amino acids. The junction had 0 bases not matched to a gene; V was cut back by 2 bases and J by 0 bases.

Comments on this clone: A read error may account for a junction end that differs from germline. J is TRBJ2-7 and V is TRBV7-7; perhaps TRBD1 as D (6 bases). The germline CDR1 and CDR2 sequences are SSHAT and FNYEAQ (reference sequence). CDR3 size: 15 residues. In DNA, the CDR3 is TGTGCTAGCATCCCTTTCCCAGGGGACAACTACGAGCAGTACTTC. Encoded protein: CASIPFPGDNYEQYF.

In DNA form, the CDR3 reads TGTGCCACCAGCGGACTACAAACAGGTTTCGGGAATGAAAAACTGTTTTTT. It encodes CATSGLQTGFGNEKLFF. This chain links TRBV15 with TRBJ1-4; tentatively, D is TRBD1 (5 bases). Germline CDR1 reads LNHNV; CDR2 reads YYDKDF (reference sequence). This CDR3 contains 17 residues. V was shortened by 5 bases and J by 5 bases, with 21 bases between the two germline ends.

The chain links TRBV5-4 to TRBJ2-3; D is possibly TRBD1 (5 bases). This CDR3 has 15 amino acids. V was clipped by 3 bases and J by 3 bases, with 14 bases between them. Germline CDR1 SGHNT, CDR2 YYREEE (reference sequence). The CDR3 DNA follows: TGTGCCAGCAGCTCCCCTCTCCAGGGTACAGATACGCAGTATTTT. Its protein product is CASSSPLQGTDTQYF. The full variable domain, its missing parts supplied by reference TRBV5-4 and TRBJ2-3, is ETGVTQSPTHLIKTRGQQVTLRCSSQSGHNTVSWYQQALGQGPQFIFQYYREEENGRGNFPPRFSGLQFPNYSSELNVNALELDDSALYLCASSSPLQGTDTQYFGPGTRLTVL.

This clone has a handful of counts. For the CDR3, the DNA is TGTGCCATCAGTGACCAGGTGGCTCAGCCCCAGCATTTT. Its protein is CAISDQVAQPQHF. V is TRBV10-3 and J is TRBJ1-5; D not resolved. V was shortened by 3 bases and J by 6 bases, with 9 bases between the two germline ends. In germline, CDR1 is ENHRY, CDR2 SYGVKD. The CDR3 is made up of 13 amino acids.

In regard to this clone: Other nucleotide sequences in the sample specify the same CDR3. V is TRBV5-1 and J is TRBJ2-7, with 8 bases matching TRBD2. V was pared by 4 bases and J by 4 bases, with 7 bases of the junction left unmatched. This CDR3 has 14 residues. Germline V gives CDR1 SGHRS, CDR2 YFSETQ. CDR3 residues: CASSEGRGEYEQYF. As DNA, the CDR3 is TGCGCCAGCAGCGAGGGGCGGGGGGAGTACGAGCAGTACTTC. Based on the CDR3 plus reference TRBV5-1 and TRBJ2-7, the full variable domain is KAGVTQTPRYLIKTRGQQVTLSCSPISGHRSVSWYQQTPGQGLQFLFEYFSETQRNKGNFPGRFSGRQFSNSRSEMNVSTLELGDSALYLCASSEGRGEYEQYFGPGTRLTVT.

In nucleotides, the CDR3 is TGTGCCAACAAGGGGTCCGGGGGGCCCGGGGAGCTGTTTTTT. Translating gives CANKGSGGPGELFF. The chain links TRBV7-2 to TRBJ2-2, with D perhaps matching TRBD2 (7 bases). Germline CDR1 and CDR2: SGHTA and FQGNSA. There are 14 residues in the CDR3. V was pared by 10 bases and J by 6 bases, with 18 bases between.

The V and J genes are TRBV28 and TRBJ2-1; D remains unclear. Per germline, CDR1 MDHEN and CDR2 SYDVKM. CDR3 size: 11 residues. V dropped 2 bases and J dropped 7 bases, with 3 bases sitting between them. The CDR3 DNA is TGTGCCAGCAGTTTAGGAAATGAGCAGTTCTTC. Protein product: CASSLGNEQFF.

V and J are TRBV15 and TRBJ1-1; the D is unclear. Per the germline V gene, CDR1 is LNHNV and CDR2 is YYDKDF (reference sequence). Trimming took 0 bases from V and 0 from J, leaving 8 bases between them. This CDR3 region has 15 residues. The CDR3 sequence is CATSRDRELNTEAFF. The CDR3 region has the DNA TGTGCCACCAGCAGAGATCGCGAGTTGAACACTGAAGCTTTCTTT.

The V gene is TRBV9, the J gene TRBJ2-5; TRBD2 aligns across 8 bases. The CDR3 runs 14 residues. Germline V gives CDR1 SGDLS, CDR2 YYNGEE. The J segment lost 5 bases and the V segment lost 2 bases, leaving 5 bases of the junction unmatched. The CDR3 coding sequence is TGTGCCAGCAGCGTGGGACTAGGTGGTGAGACCCAGTACTTC. This translates into CASSVGLGGETQYF.

The chain has TRBV12-3 or TRBV12-4 and TRBJ2-2; D gene ambiguous. This CDR3 contains 12 residues. V lost 8 bases, J lost 6 bases, and 10 bases lay in between. The chain's CDR3 is CASLRVPGELFF. The CDR3 DNA reads as TGTGCCAGCCTTAGGGTACCCGGGGAGCTGTTTTTT.

CDR3 in amino acids: CASSLGMSYTF. As DNA, the CDR3 is TGTGCCAGCAGCTTAGGAATGAGCTACACCTTC. This chain connects TRBV7-9 to TRBJ1-2; D remains ambiguous. The CDR3 runs to 11 residues. The germline V and J ends were trimmed by 1 base and 9 bases, with 6 bases remaining between them. Germline CDR1 reads SEHNR; CDR2 reads FQNEAQ (reference sequence).

The chain joins TRBV9 to TRBJ2-7; D uncertain. V gave up 0 bases and J gave up 3 bases, with 7 bases separating them. Germline loops: CDR1 SGDLS, CDR2 YYNGEE. The CDR3 consists of 13 residues. CDR3 in DNA: TGTGCCAGCAGCGTAGGGGCAGGCTACGAGCAGTACTTC. It translates to CASSVGAGYEQYF. Based on the CDR3 plus reference TRBV9 and TRBJ2-7, the full variable domain is DSGVTQTPKHLITATGQRVTLRCSPRSGDLSVYWYQQSLDQGLQFLIQYYNGEERAKGNILERFSAQQFPDLHSELNLSSLELGDSALYFCASSVGAGYEQYFGPGTRLTVT.

This chain uses TRBV6-6 with TRBJ2-5; 12 bases agree with TRBD2. The V and J ends lost 6 bases and 1 base, in that order; junction bases with no gene match: 6. The CDR3 is 16 amino acids. CDR1 and CDR2 from the germline V gene are MNHNY and SVGAGI (reference sequence). CDR3 region: CASRVPGLAGQETQYF. In DNA form, the CDR3 reads TGTGCCAGCAGAGTCCCGGGACTAGCGGGCCAAGAGACCCAGTACTTC.

This chain links TRBV12-5 with TRBJ2-6; tentative D call: TRBD1 (6 bases). The CDR3 has 18 amino acids. V shed 6 bases and J shed 0 bases, with 18 bases lying between them. Looked up from germline, CDR1 is LGHNT and CDR2 is FRNRAP. The CDR3 coding sequence is TGTGCTAGTGGCCCTAGGGACAACACCCTCTCTGGGGCCAACGTCCTGACTTTC. Translation gives CASGPRDNTLSGANVLTF.